These 26 T cell receptor beta chains share one sample of origin, sequenced in a study of T cell repertoires in cytomegalovirus infection. TCRdb re-called the reads with MiXCR, one entry per CDR3 protein. The sample yields around 570,000 distinct CDR3 sequences, approximately 40% seen once. Their antigens are not known. Specimen: cultured PBMCs, collected from culture after CMV antigen stimulation. Receptors were obtained from a human donor in good health (CMV status not recorded). Some clones in this sample may be carry-over from other donors' samples.

J is TRBJ1-1 and V is TRBV7-2; D is unresolved. V gave up 5 bases and J gave up 1 base, with 8 bases separating them. The germline CDR1 and CDR2 sequences are SGHTA and FQGNSA. CDR3 size: 13 residues. This chain's CDR3 is CASSPRPNTEAFF. CDR3 DNA sequence: TGTGCCAGCAGCCCAAGGCCGAACACTGAAGCTTTCTTT.

V is TRBV20-1 and J is TRBJ1-6; TRBD1 aligns across 7 bases. The germline V gene encodes CDR1 DFQATT and CDR2 SNEGSKA (reference sequence). The CDR3 is 13 residues long. V was pared by 4 bases and J by 8 bases, with 5 bases of the junction left unmatched. For the CDR3, the DNA is TGCAGTGCTATCGACAGGGTGGATTCACCCCTCCACTTT. Its protein is CSAIDRVDSPLHF.

V is TRBV7-2 and J is TRBJ2-1; D remains ambiguous. Germline CDR1 SGHTA, CDR2 FQGNSA. V was cut by 4 bases and J by 2 bases, with 12 bases left in between. CDR3 length equals 15 residues. CDR3 sequence reads: CASSSRPMTYNEQFF. CDR3 DNA sequence: TGTGCCAGCAGCTCGAGACCGATGACCTACAATGAGCAGTTCTTC.

This clonotype has more than one count but fewer than ten. The genes are TRBV10-2 and TRBJ2-4, with D maybe TRBD2 (5 bases). This CDR3 spans 16 amino acids. The V gene's germline CDR1 is WSHSY and CDR2 SAAADI. Trimming took 5 bases from V and 8 from J, leaving 22 bases between them. The CDR3 sequence is CASSPRGKSPTYIQYF. CDR3 DNA sequence: TGCGCCAGCAGTCCCCGGGGAAAATCCCCTACGTACATTCAGTACTTC.

V gene TRBV7-6 combines with J gene TRBJ1-1; tentative D call: TRBD1 (6 bases). Germline loops: CDR1 SGHVS, CDR2 FNYEAQ. There are 14 residues in the CDR3. The germline V and J ends were trimmed by 5 bases and 7 bases, with 17 bases remaining between them. The chain's CDR3 is CASSPDSHGGEAFF. The CDR3 nucleotides read TGTGCCAGCAGCCCGGACAGCCACGGGGGTGAAGCTTTCTTT.

This chain uses TRBV6-2 or TRBV6-3 with TRBJ1-2, with TRBD1 matching 9 bases. The germline gives CDR1 MNHEY, CDR2 SVGEGT. J lost 6 bases, V lost 5 bases, and 10 bases had no gene match. CDR3 length equals 15 residues. For the CDR3, the DNA is TGTGCCAGCAGTAAATCCTGGGACAGGGATAATGGCTACACCTTC. Translating gives CASSKSWDRDNGYTF.

This clonotype appeared a single time. The chain couples TRBV15 to TRBJ2-7, with D unresolved. Germline loops: CDR1 LNHNV, CDR2 YYDKDF (reference sequence). Trimming took off 1 base at V and 2 bases at J, with 12 bases between the two ends. The length of the CDR3 is 15 residues. In DNA form, the CDR3 reads TGTGCCACCAGCAGAGTTTTAACGGGCACCTACGAGCAGTACTTC. Its protein is CATSRVLTGTYEQYF.

This chain links TRBV12-3 or TRBV12-4 with TRBJ1-5; D is uncertain. The CDR3 is made up of 14 amino acids. Deletions cut 3 bases from V and 1 base from J, with 7 bases between. The CDR3 spells CASSLIESNQPQHF. CDR3 DNA: TGTGCCAGCAGTTTGATAGAGAGCAATCAGCCCCAGCATTTT.

This rearrangement joins TRBV7-9 to TRBJ2-1; D remains ambiguous. The CDR3 consists of 15 residues. CDR1 and CDR2 (germline): SEHNR, FQNEAQ (reference sequence). V lost 2 bases, J lost 5 bases, and 13 bases lay in between. The CDR3 DNA reads as TGTGCCAGCAGCTTAAGTGAGTTTCTCGACAATGAGCAGTTCTTC. It yields the protein CASSLSEFLDNEQFF.

This chain joins TRBV7-3 and TRBJ2-7; D might be TRBD1 or TRBD2, each matching 6 bases. This CDR3 contains 13 residues. Trimming took 5 bases from V and 3 from J, leaving 11 bases between them. Germline CDR1 is SGHTA and CDR2 is FQGTGA. The CDR3 nucleotides are TGTGCCAGCAGCGACGAGGGGGGCTACGAGCAGTACTTC. It encodes CASSDEGGYEQYF.

This clonotype was observed a handful of times. Written as DNA, the CDR3 is TGTGCCAGCAGCCCCTATCCAGGGATGTTAGAGACCCAGTACTTC. Protein sequence: CASSPYPGMLETQYF. V gene TRBV11-2 combines with J gene TRBJ2-5; weak D call: TRBD1 (5 bases). Per the germline V gene, CDR1 is SGHAT and CDR2 is FQNNGV. This CDR3 spans 15 amino acids. V was cut by 5 bases and J by 4 bases, with 17 bases left in between.

As for this clonotype: At one boundary the junction diverges from the germline segment, which might be a read error. The chain uses TRBV4-1 and TRBJ1-6, with D hard to call. CDR3 size: 13 residues. Germline V CDR1 and CDR2: MGHRA, YSYEKL. CDR3 bases: TGCGCCAGCAGCACGCGTCTCGGGTCACCCCCCCACTTT. Its protein product is CASSTRLGSPPHF.

The table lists this clonotype with a few counts. Here the CDR3 reads CASSYTFAGGRYEQFF. The CDR3 region has the DNA TGTGCCAGCAGTTACACCTTCGCGGGAGGGAGGTATGAGCAGTTCTTC. The rearrangement uses TRBV6-8 and TRBJ2-1; TRBD2 aligns across 9 bases. The trim removed 2 bases at V and 8 bases at J, leaving 10 bases unmatched. This CDR3 spans 16 amino acids. Germline CDR1 and CDR2: MNHGY and SAAAGT.

The chain employs TRBV20-1 and TRBJ1-1; possible D gene TRBD1, 6 bases. From germline, CDR1 is DFQATT and CDR2 SNEGSKA (reference sequence). V shed 5 bases and J shed 0 bases, with 10 bases lying between them. The CDR3 has 13 residues. The CDR3 sequence is CSAHRDMNTEAFF. DNA for the CDR3: TGCAGTGCTCACAGGGACATGAACACTGAAGCTTTCTTT.

This rearrangement joins TRBV10-3 to TRBJ1-1; D is undetermined. The germline V and J ends were trimmed by 3 bases and 0 bases, with 8 bases remaining between them. CDR1 is ENHRY, CDR2 SYGVKD, per germline. There are 14 residues in the CDR3. DNA of the CDR3: TGTGCCATCAGTGAACCGGGCATGAACACTGAAGCTTTCTTT. Its translation is CAISEPGMNTEAFF.

As for this clonotype: Mismatch with germline at one junction end may stem from a read error. The chain joins TRBV12-3 or TRBV12-4 to TRBJ2-5, with 10 positions matching TRBD2. This CDR3 region has 15 residues. CDR3 in amino acids: CVSSLVSGGIKTQYF. The CDR3 nucleotides read TGTGTCAGCAGTTTGGTTAGCGGGGGGATCAAGACCCAGTACTTC.

The chain links TRBV4-1 to TRBJ1-5; D is uncertain. From germline, CDR1 is MGHRA and CDR2 YSYEKL. Trimming left V 0 bases short and J 5 bases short, with 26 bases between. The CDR3 has 20 amino acids. The CDR3 sequence is CASSQEEGGRSIFGDQPQHF. CDR3 DNA: TGCGCCAGCAGCCAAGAAGAAGGTGGCAGGTCGATTTTTGGCGATCAGCCCCAGCATTTT.

CDR3: CASSDYRDRGRRNQPQHF. DNA of the CDR3: TGTGCCAGCAGTGATTACCGGGACAGGGGGCGACGGAATCAGCCCCAGCATTTT. The V call is TRBV25-1, the J call TRBJ1-5, with 12 bases identical to TRBD1. The CDR3 totals 18 residues. Germline V gene sequence: CDR1 MGHDK, CDR2 SYGVNS. J lost 4 bases, V lost 3 bases, and 10 bases had no gene match.

The CDR3 DNA reads as TGTGCCAGCAGCTCAGCCGGGACAGGGCTTTCACCCCTCCACTTT. Its protein product is CASSSAGTGLSPLHF. The chain combines TRBV7-2 with TRBJ1-6, with 9 bases lining up with TRBD1. The ends lost 4 bases at V and 9 bases at J; junction bases unmatched: 7. CDR1 is SGHTA and CDR2 is FQGNSA in the germline V gene. This CDR3 contains 15 residues.

The sample holds many counts of this clonotype. The rearrangement joins TRBV7-2 to TRBJ1-2; no definite D call. The V gene lost 5 bases and the J gene lost 0 bases, with 22 bases spanning the gap. The V gene's germline CDR1 is SGHTA and CDR2 FQGNSA. This CDR3 contains 18 residues. CDR3 nucleotides: TGTGCCAGCAGCCGGGCCAAGTCGAGAGGTGCTTCTAACTATGGCTACACCTTC. This encodes CASSRAKSRGASNYGYTF.

This rearrangement joins TRBV20-1 to TRBJ2-5, with D maybe TRBD2 (6 bases). The CDR3 has 16 amino acids. Germline V CDR1 and CDR2: DFQATT, SNEGSKA (reference sequence). V was cut by 2 bases and J by 1 base, with 17 bases left in between. This chain's CDR3 is CSARNPLAGTQETQYF. In nucleotides, the CDR3 is TGCAGTGCTAGAAACCCCTTGGCGGGGACCCAAGAGACCCAGTACTTC.

At least ten counts were recorded for this clonotype. This chain connects TRBV7-6 to TRBJ1-4; possible D gene TRBD1, 5 bases. Between the trimmed V and J ends, which lost 6 bases and 0 bases, there was a span of 11 bases. The length of the CDR3 is 15 residues. Germline-derived CDR1 and CDR2 are SGHVS and FNYEAQ. Written as DNA, the CDR3 is TGTGCCAGCAGTCGGGACGGATCAACTAATGAAAAACTGTTTTTT. It encodes CASSRDGSTNEKLFF.

The chain uses TRBV11-2 and TRBJ2-1; D is unresolved. The CDR3 is 15 amino acids. The V end was cut by 5 bases, the J end by 4 bases, with 15 bases between. Germline V gene lookup returns CDR1 SGHAT and CDR2 FQNNGV. The CDR3 sequence: CASSPLATLYNEQFF. CDR3 DNA sequence: TGTGCCAGCAGCCCCTTGGCGACCCTATACAATGAGCAGTTCTTC.

This clonotype was counted only a few times. The chain joins TRBV12-3 or TRBV12-4 to TRBJ1-5; D is ambiguous. Trimming removed 3 bases at V and 1 base at J, with 7 bases between. The CDR3 is 14 amino acids. In DNA form, the CDR3 reads TGTGCCAGCAGTTTCAGTGAGAGCAATCAGCCCCAGCATTTT. This sequence encodes CASSFSESNQPQHF.

This clonotype showed up just a few times. The chain uses TRBV7-8 and TRBJ2-1; 7 bases map to TRBD2. This CDR3 region has 16 residues. CDR1 is SGHVS, CDR2 FQNEAQ, per germline. V lost 2 bases and J lost 0; bases outside the gene matches: 4. CDR3 sequence: CASSLWGGSSYNEQFF. CDR3 nucleotides: TGTGCCAGCAGCTTATGGGGGGGAAGCTCCTACAATGAGCAGTTCTTC.

The chain couples TRBV10-3 to TRBJ2-3, with 7 nucleotides matching TRBD2. The CDR3 consists of 18 residues. V trimming: 0 bases; J trimming: 5 bases; junction bases outside the gene matches: 14. CDR1 and CDR2 from the germline V gene are ENHRY and SYGVKD. CDR3 nucleotide sequence: TGTGCCATCAGTGAGTCGATTCCCCGTGGGCGGGAGATAGATACGCAGTATTTT. Its translation is CAISESIPRGREIDTQYF.